A single sample gave rise to the 25 T cell receptor beta chains below, sequenced in a study of neurological immune-mediated disorders. Via MiXCR, TCRdb re-called the 5' RACE reads, giving one row per CDR3 protein. The sample has tens of thousands of distinct CDR3 sequences; 4.8% are singletons. The sample taken for sequencing was CD4+ T cells from blood. The receptors were gathered from a man aged 18 to 35 in good health.

This clonotype turned up a few times. The chain has TRBV20-1 and TRBJ2-7; 7 bases map to TRBD2. Germline V gene lookup returns CDR1 DFQATT and CDR2 SNEGSKA (reference sequence). Trimming took 6 bases from V and 4 from J; bases not matched to a gene: 9. This CDR3 contains 13 residues. Here the CDR3 DNA reads TGCAGTGCCACAAGGACTAGTCTGTACGAGCAGTACTTC. As protein: CSATRTSLYEQYF.

This clonotype is categorized as medium-sized. J is TRBJ1-1 and V is TRBV14; 7 nucleotides align to TRBD1. The CDR3 runs to 13 residues. Germline CDR1 and CDR2: SGHDN and FVKESK. Germline trimming cut 3 bases from V and 5 bases from J; bases unmatched to any gene: 3. The CDR3 is CASSHRGGTEAFF. In DNA, the CDR3 is TGTGCCAGCAGCCACAGGGGGGGAACTGAAGCTTTCTTT.

V is TRBV6-2 or TRBV6-3 and J is TRBJ1-1; D gene uncertain. The germline gives CDR1 MNHEY, CDR2 SVGEGT. The CDR3 consists of 15 residues. Trimming took 6 bases from V and 5 from J, leaving 19 bases between them. The DNA for the CDR3 is TGTGCCAGCAGCCTTTTTAAGGGTATTTTGACTGAAGCTTTCTTT. This translates into CASSLFKGILTEAFF.

The table lists this clonotype with many counts. V usage is TRBV11-2 and J usage is TRBJ2-5; 9 nucleotides line up with TRBD2. CDR3 length equals 13 residues. Unmatched junction bases numbered 6, after V lost 4 bases and J lost 9 bases. Germline assignment: CDR1 SGHAT and CDR2 FQNNGV. As DNA, the CDR3 is TGTGCCAGCAGCTCAAGCGGGGGGTGGGCCCAGTACTTC. Translation gives CASSSSGGWAQYF.

This clonotype was recorded many times. The chain couples TRBV18 to TRBJ1-1; D ambiguous. This CDR3 is 14 amino acids long. Germline CDR1 reads KGHSH; CDR2 reads LQKENI. Deletions cut 3 bases from V and 1 base from J, with 9 bases between. CDR3 loop: CASSPGSKNTEAFF. CDR3 coding DNA: TGTGCCAGCTCACCCGGAAGTAAGAACACTGAAGCTTTCTTT.

This clonotype was recorded at least ten times. This sequence joins TRBV20-1 and TRBJ1-4; TRBD1 matches 7 bases. The CDR3 extends over 15 amino acids. CDR1 DFQATT and CDR2 SNEGSKA come from the germline V gene (reference sequence). With V trimmed by 5 bases and J by 5 bases, 11 bases remained unmatched. CDR3 DNA: TGCAGTGCTCCAAGAACGGGACAGAGGAATGAAAAACTGTTTTTT. It translates to CSAPRTGQRNEKLFF.

This clonotype occurred many times. The J gene is TRBJ2-1, the V gene TRBV9; weak D call: TRBD1 (6 bases). Germline loops: CDR1 SGDLS, CDR2 YYNGEE. This CDR3 region has 13 residues. The V end lost 3 bases, the J end lost 10 bases, and 14 bases lay between the germline ends. CDR3 bases: TGTGCCAGCAGCGCACCAGGGGTTCAGGAGCAGTTCTTC. Translated, it gives CASSAPGVQEQFF.

This clonotype was picked up many times. The chain employs TRBV20-1 and TRBJ1-5, with D unclear. Germline CDR1 is DFQATT and CDR2 is SNEGSKA (reference sequence). V was cut by 3 bases and J by 1 base, with 16 bases left in between. CDR3 length: 16 residues. CDR3 DNA: TGCAGTGCTAGGACCCCCGCGACGGGAAGCAATCAGCCCCAGCATTTT. Amino acid sequence: CSARTPATGSNQPQHF.

This clonotype was detected ten times or more. V is TRBV25-1 and J is TRBJ1-1, with D possibly being TRBD1 (5 bases). CDR3 size: 14 residues. V lost 3 bases and J lost 4, with 12 bases in between. Germline-derived CDR1 and CDR2 are MGHDK and SYGVNS. This CDR3 is CASSELMQGTEAFF. CDR3 DNA sequence: TGTGCCAGCAGTGAGCTTATGCAGGGCACTGAAGCTTTCTTT.

This clonotype occurred many times. V usage is TRBV6-6 and J usage is TRBJ1-1, with TRBD1 matching over 7 bases. Germline CDR1 reads MNHNY; CDR2 reads SVGAGI (reference sequence). V was pared by 7 bases and J by 1 base, with 9 bases of the junction left unmatched. The CDR3 has 15 residues. The CDR3 bases are TGTGCCAGCACCCAACCGGGACAGTCGAACACTGAAGCTTTCTTT. Its translation: CASTQPGQSNTEAFF.

Ten or more counts support this clonotype. The V gene is TRBV6-5, the J gene TRBJ2-2; D might be TRBD1 (5 bases). Per the germline V gene, CDR1 is MNHEY and CDR2 is SVGAGI. This CDR3 is 14 amino acids long. V lost 6 bases to trimming and J lost 1 base, with 9 bases between them. DNA of the CDR3: TGTGCCAGCAGATCCGGACAGAACACCGGGGAGCTGTTTTTT. Protein sequence: CASRSGQNTGELFF.

This clonotype was found many times. V gene TRBV5-1 combines with J gene TRBJ2-3; perhaps TRBD2 as D (7 bases). V was cut by 2 bases and J by 0 bases, with 10 bases left in between. CDR3 size: 15 residues. CDR1 is SGHRS, CDR2 YFSETQ, per germline. This chain's CDR3 is CASSLEGGSTDTQYF. For the CDR3, the DNA is TGCGCCAGCAGCTTAGAGGGGGGGAGCACAGATACGCAGTATTTT.

This clonotype showed up many times. The chain employs TRBV5-1 and TRBJ2-2; 10 bases fit TRBD1. V lost 4 bases and J lost 9; bases outside the gene matches: 6. The CDR3 loop spans 14 amino acids. The V gene's germline CDR1 is SGHRS and CDR2 YFSETQ. The CDR3 protein is CASSGGQGMWELFF. CDR3 DNA: TGCGCCAGCAGCGGGGGACAGGGGATGTGGGAGCTGTTTTTT.

This clonotype occurred many times. V gene TRBV12-3 or TRBV12-4 combines with J gene TRBJ1-1, with 8 bases identical to TRBD1. V lost 5 bases, J lost 5 bases, and 10 bases stayed unmatched. The CDR3 loop spans 15 amino acids. The CDR3 is CASSEQGAGPTEAFF. The DNA for the CDR3 is TGTGCCAGCAGTGAGCAGGGGGCGGGCCCTACTGAAGCTTTCTTT.

This clonotype was seen many times. The gene calls are TRBV6-5 and TRBJ2-4; 7 positions agree with TRBD1. Germline CDR1 reads MNHEY; CDR2 reads SVGAGI. This CDR3 is 15 amino acids long. Unmatched junction bases numbered 4, after V lost 0 bases and J lost 5 bases. CDR3 residues: CASSYSTGRENIQYF. Written as DNA, the CDR3 is TGTGCCAGCAGTTACTCGACAGGGCGGGAAAACATTCAGTACTTC.

This clonotype has ten or more counts. This sequence joins TRBV4-3 and TRBJ2-2; no reliable D call. V lost 0 bases and J lost 1, with 6 bases in between. The CDR3 runs 15 residues. Germline lookup yields CDR1 LGHNA and CDR2 YSLEER. The CDR3 DNA sequence: TGCGCCAGCAGCCAAGATCAGTTGAACACCGGGGAGCTGTTTTTT. This sequence encodes CASSQDQLNTGELFF.

This clonotype appeared many times. This rearrangement joins TRBV9 to TRBJ2-5; 8 nucleotides align to TRBD1. There are 15 residues in the CDR3. Germline V gives CDR1 SGDLS, CDR2 YYNGEE. V dropped 4 bases and J dropped 5; count of bases not matched to a gene: 10. The CDR3 region is CASSPGQGLSETQYF. DNA for the CDR3: TGTGCCAGCAGCCCAGGACAGGGTTTATCGGAGACCCAGTACTTC.

This clonotype was detected many times. This rearrangement joins TRBV2 to TRBJ2-6; TRBD1 or TRBD2 may be the D gene (6 bases each). The CDR3 has 14 amino acids. The V end was cut by 11 bases, the J end by 2 bases, with 13 bases between. The V gene's germline CDR1 is SNHLY and CDR2 FYNNEI. The CDR3 nucleotides read TGTGCCGGATCCGGGGGCCCTGGGGCCAACGTCCTGACTTTC. This translates into CAGSGGPGANVLTF. The full variable domain, with the rest looked up from reference TRBV2 and TRBJ2-6, is EPEVTQTPSHQVTQMGQEVILRCVPISNHLYFYWYRQILGQKVEFLVSFYNNEISEKSEIFDDQFSVERPDGSNFTLKIRSTKLEDSAMYFCAGSGGPGANVLTFGAGSRLTVL.

The chain combines TRBV2 with TRBJ1-2, with 9 bases lining up with TRBD1. The germline CDR1 and CDR2 sequences are SNHLY and FYNNEI. CDR3 length: 16 amino acids. The junction had 7 bases not matched to a gene; V was cut back by 2 bases and J by 3 bases. Here the CDR3 DNA reads TGTGCCAGCAGTGAAACAGGGGGCAGGCTCTACTATGGCTACACCTTC. Translated: CASSETGGRLYYGYTF.

This clonotype was seen many times. The chain has TRBV10-3 and TRBJ2-5, with a weak D call TRBD1 (6 bases). Trimming stripped 9 bases from V and 5 bases from J, with 16 bases between. Germline V gives CDR1 ENHRY, CDR2 SYGVKD. The CDR3 runs 13 residues. The CDR3 DNA sequence: TGTGCCATTGGGGAACAGGGTCCGGAGACCCAGTACTTC. This encodes CAIGEQGPETQYF.

This clonotype was observed at least ten times. The chain employs TRBV20-1 and TRBJ1-2, with 9 bases that match TRBD1. V dropped 6 bases and J dropped 5; count of bases not matched to a gene: 10. The CDR3 runs to 14 residues. Germline loops: CDR1 DFQATT, CDR2 SNEGSKA (reference sequence). Here the CDR3 reads CSAEVDRGGYGYTF. The CDR3 nucleotides read TGCAGTGCGGAAGTGGACAGGGGAGGATATGGCTACACCTTC.

At least ten counts were recorded for this clonotype. The gene calls are TRBV20-1 and TRBJ1-1; D is perhaps TRBD1 (6 bases). The V end was cut by 2 bases, the J end by 5 bases, with 15 bases between. This CDR3 spans 14 amino acids. Germline CDR1 reads DFQATT; CDR2 reads SNEGSKA (reference sequence). This CDR3 reads CSARSTYQGTEAFF. DNA for the CDR3: TGCAGTGCTAGATCAACCTACCAGGGGACTGAAGCTTTCTTT.

There are many counts of this clonotype. This chain links TRBV6-1 with TRBJ1-6, with 8 bases fitting TRBD1. Unmatched junction bases numbered 14, after V lost 0 bases and J lost 7 bases. The CDR3 length is 19 residues. The germline V gene has CDR1 MNHNS and CDR2 SASEGT. CDR3 nucleotides: TGTGCCAGCAGTGAAGCGCCAGGACTCCCCGGACAGGGAAATTCACCCCTCCACTTT. Its protein product is CASSEAPGLPGQGNSPLHF.

This clonotype occurred many times. This chain joins TRBV20-1 and TRBJ1-2; TRBD1 matches at 11 bases. V trimming: 6 bases; J trimming: 5 bases; junction bases outside the gene matches: 11. There are 15 residues in the CDR3. Looked up from germline, CDR1 is DFQATT and CDR2 is SNEGSKA (reference sequence). The CDR3 region has the DNA TGCAGTGCCACTCGGGGACAGGGGGGTCTATATGGCTACACCTTC. The encoded protein is CSATRGQGGLYGYTF.

This clonotype has a count of ten or more. This chain joins TRBV5-1 and TRBJ2-7, with 9 bases lining up with TRBD1. The germline V gene encodes CDR1 SGHRS and CDR2 YFSETQ. The CDR3 spans 15 residues. The ends lost 5 bases at V and 4 bases at J; junction bases unmatched: 10. In DNA, the CDR3 is TGCGCCAGCAGTTTGACCGGGACAGGGCCTTACGAGCAGTACTTC. As protein: CASSLTGTGPYEQYF.